The entry below describes one TCR beta chain. What it binds is not known. The libraries of TRB cDNA were constructed through 5' RACE using UMI labels. After re-calling the 5' RACE reads, TCRdb lists one entry per CDR3 protein, DNA absent. In all, the sample yields some 130,000 distinct CDR3 sequences. This sample is drawn from a study of CXCR3-negative and CXCR3-positive naive CD8 T cells. Across the whole study: Sequencing brought in some 130 million TRB reads altogether, and each library got about 1.5 +/- 0.3 million.

Findings of the study overall: Memory CD8+ T cell repertoires were far less diverse than both naive subsets. Comparison of naive CXCR3-negative and CXCR3-positive cells revealed similar TRBV-TRBJ usage, while memory cells differed.

CDR3 length: 14 amino acids. Looked up from germline, CDR1 is SEHNR and CDR2 is FQNEAQ (reference sequence). Among CD8+ T cells, naive ones were CD45RO-CCR7+CD27+CD95-. V gene TRBV7-9 combines with J gene TRBJ2-5; TCRdb's D gene call, TRBD2, goes unchecked for lack of DNA. The clonotype comes from a human donor in good health. Some clones in this sample may be carry-over from other donors' samples. Specimen: naive CXCR3- CD8+ T cells from blood. Subset defined: CD45RO-CCR7+CD27+CD95- naive CD8+ T cells lacking CXCR3 (TNR3-). CDR3 region: CASRPKAGLETQYF.